The next 23 T cell receptor beta chains were all read from a single sample in a study of blood T cells in healthy people across ages. Sample-barcoded 5' priming and a J-beta primer mix drove a second PCR of 7 to 11 cycles. TCRdb ran MiXCR on the 5' RACE reads and lists one entry per CDR3 protein. The sample shows 1 million to 1.2 million distinct CDR3 sequences, roughly two fifths of them seen only once. Input material: blood. Source of these receptors: a man aged 18 to 35 in good health.

The chain joins TRBV9 to TRBJ2-3, with D possibly matching TRBD2 (5 bases). The CDR3 is 13 amino acids. Trimming pared 2 bases from V and 8 bases from J, leaving 12 bases between. Per the germline V gene, CDR1 is SGDLS and CDR2 is YYNGEE. In nucleotides, the CDR3 is TGTGCCAGCAGCGTTTATAGTGGGAGTACGCAGTATTTT. As protein: CASSVYSGSTQYF.

A few counts support this clonotype. This chain joins TRBV6-2 or TRBV6-3 and TRBJ2-7; 8 positions agree with TRBD2. The CDR3 loop spans 15 amino acids. Per germline, CDR1 MNHEY and CDR2 SVGEGT. The V segment lost 6 bases and the J segment 0 bases; nucleotides outside the gene matches: 7. CDR3 loop: CASSEEAGDSYEQYF. CDR3 nucleotides: TGTGCCAGCAGCGAGGAAGCGGGGGACTCCTACGAGCAGTACTTC.

This chain connects TRBV20-1 to TRBJ2-2; the D gene is possibly TRBD1 (6 bases). CDR1 and CDR2 (germline): DFQATT, SNEGSKA (reference sequence). The CDR3 runs 15 residues. Between the trimmed V and J ends, which lost 3 bases and 2 bases, there was a span of 13 bases. CDR3 residues: CSASRQGLNTGELFF. The CDR3 region has the DNA TGCAGTGCTAGTAGGCAGGGGCTAAACACCGGGGAGCTGTTTTTT.

The chain employs TRBV7-2 and TRBJ1-4, with D possibly TRBD1 on 5 matching bases. Germline values: CDR1 SGHTA, CDR2 FQGNSA. Trimming took off 4 bases at V and 1 base at J, with 7 bases between the two ends. The CDR3 has 14 amino acids. CDR3 sequence: CTSSWGRTNEKLFF. The CDR3 nucleotides read TGTACCAGCAGCTGGGGCAGAACTAATGAAAAACTGTTTTTT.

The table lists this clonotype with a few counts. V usage is TRBV29-1 and J usage is TRBJ2-7; TRBD2 might be the D (6 bases). The V gene's germline CDR1 is SQVTM and CDR2 ANQGSEA. Trimming removed 6 bases at V and 4 bases at J, with 16 bases between. The CDR3 is made up of 13 amino acids. The CDR3 reads CSVAGRITYEQYF. CDR3 bases: TGCAGCGTCGCAGGGAGGATTACGTACGAGCAGTACTTC.

This chain joins TRBV5-1 and TRBJ2-5, with D unclear. There are 14 residues in the CDR3. Germline V gives CDR1 SGHRS, CDR2 YFSETQ. V was cut by 1 base and J by 11 bases, with 18 bases left in between. CDR3 region: CASSLFSSDNEQYF. CDR3 DNA: TGCGCCAGCAGCTTGTTCTCCTCAGACAATGAGCAGTACTTC.

V usage is TRBV29-1 and J usage is TRBJ1-1, with TRBD1 matching over 8 bases. The CDR3 spans 16 residues. After removal of 0 bases from V and 4 bases from J, the junction contained 10 bases not matched to a gene. CDR1 and CDR2 (germline): SQVTM, ANQGSEA. The CDR3 region has the DNA TGCAGCGTTGAAGATCTTAGGAGCCAGGGGGCCACTGAAGCTTTCTTT. It codes for CSVEDLRSQGATEAFF.

The sample holds a few counts of this clonotype. The V and J genes are TRBV7-9 and TRBJ2-1; D is perhaps TRBD2 (6 bases). The CDR3 is 14 residues long. V was shortened by 4 bases and J by 7 bases, with 14 bases between the two germline ends. Germline V gives CDR1 SEHNR, CDR2 FQNEAQ (reference sequence). CDR3 region: CASSSINGRNEQFF. The DNA for the CDR3 is TGTGCCAGCAGCTCAATCAATGGGAGGAATGAGCAGTTCTTC. Filled out from reference TRBV7-9 and TRBJ2-1, the complete variable domain reads DTGVSQNPRHKITKRGQNVTFRCDPISEHNRLYWYRQTLGQGPEFLTYFQNEAQLEKSRLLSDRFSAERPKGSFSTLEIQRTEQGDSAMYLCASSSINGRNEQFFGPGTRLTVL.

The J gene is TRBJ1-5, the V gene TRBV7-9; no clear D. The V gene's germline CDR1 is SEHNR and CDR2 FQNEAQ (reference sequence). Trimming removed 5 bases from V and 0 bases from J, with 8 bases in between. The CDR3 has 14 residues. The CDR3 is CASSNEDSNQPQHF. In DNA, the CDR3 is TGTGCCAGCAGCAATGAAGATAGCAATCAGCCCCAGCATTTT.

This clonotype has just one count. This chain joins TRBV19 and TRBJ1-2; TRBD1 matches 9 bases. Trimming cost V 5 bases and J 1 base; bases outside gene matches: 8. The CDR3 extends over 16 amino acids. Germline lookup yields CDR1 LNHDA and CDR2 SQIVND (reference sequence). CDR3 DNA: TGTGCCAGTAGTGAGGGGACAGGGAGATTTAACTATGGCTACACCTTC. Its translation is CASSEGTGRFNYGYTF.

There are a few counts of this clonotype. CDR3 region: CASSLWRRDPNQPQHF. CDR3 bases: TGTGCCAGCAGTTTATGGCGCAGGGATCCCAATCAGCCCCAGCATTTT. The chain uses TRBV28 and TRBJ1-5; TRBD1 might be the D (5 bases). V was trimmed by 0 bases and J by 3 bases, leaving 12 bases between them. The V gene's germline CDR1 is MDHEN and CDR2 SYDVKM. This CDR3 is built from 16 residues.

This chain connects TRBV18 to TRBJ2-7; TRBD2 matches at 7 bases. Losses at the gene ends were 0 bases for V and 3 bases for J; bases not matched to a gene: 5. Germline V lookup: CDR1 KGHSH, CDR2 LQKENI. This CDR3 contains 15 residues. The CDR3 bases are TGTGCCAGCTCACCACCTACTAGCGCGAACTACGAGCAGTACTTC. Its translation: CASSPPTSANYEQYF.

The chain is built from TRBV14 and TRBJ1-5; a weak D match, TRBD1 (5 bases). The V gene's germline CDR1 is SGHDN and CDR2 FVKESK. The V and J ends lost 0 bases and 9 bases respectively, with 9 bases between them. There are 13 residues in the CDR3. The CDR3 sequence: CASSQDIGGPQHF. The CDR3, as DNA: TGTGCCAGCAGCCAAGATATCGGGGGGCCCCAGCATTTT.

The chain combines TRBV30 with TRBJ1-1; D not certain. The germline gives CDR1 GTSNPN, CDR2 SVGIG (reference sequence). V was cut by 0 bases and J by 0 bases, with 11 bases left in between. CDR3 length: 15 amino acids. In DNA, the CDR3 is TGTGCCTGGAGTGTACGGGCAGTCATGAACACTGAAGCTTTCTTT. Translation gives CAWSVRAVMNTEAFF.

The table lists this clonotype with a count of one. The chain couples TRBV5-1 to TRBJ2-5; D call uncertain. Per the germline V gene, CDR1 is SGHRS and CDR2 is YFSETQ. V shed 1 base and J shed 4 bases, with 11 bases lying between them. This CDR3 spans 14 amino acids. The DNA for the CDR3 is TGCGCCAGCAGCTTGAGAGACGGACCAGAGACCCAGTACTTC. Its protein product is CASSLRDGPETQYF.

V and J are TRBV19 and TRBJ2-7; the match to TRBD2 covers 8 bases. The germline V gene has CDR1 LNHDA and CDR2 SQIVND (reference sequence). The CDR3 length is 15 residues. After removal of 0 bases from V and 7 bases from J, the junction contained 8 bases not matched to a gene. The CDR3 sequence is CASSIDLSGGLEQYF. In nucleotides, the CDR3 is TGTGCCAGTAGTATAGATCTGAGCGGGGGTCTTGAGCAGTACTTC.

The V gene is TRBV20-1, the J gene TRBJ2-3; weak D call: TRBD2 (5 bases). The V and J ends lost 6 bases and 1 base respectively, with 11 bases between them. The CDR3 is made up of 13 amino acids. Germline V gene sequence: CDR1 DFQATT, CDR2 SNEGSKA (reference sequence). CDR3 bases: TGCAGTGCGAACGGGGTTGGCACAGATACGCAGTATTTT. Translating gives CSANGVGTDTQYF.

This clonotype was counted only a few times. The V call is TRBV20-1, the J call TRBJ2-7; 7 bases are a match to TRBD1. The CDR3 contains 14 residues. Trimming removed 3 bases from V and 2 bases from J; junction bases left unmatched: 7. Per germline, CDR1 DFQATT and CDR2 SNEGSKA (reference sequence). The CDR3 coding sequence is TGCAGTGCTAGCGCCTACAGGGGTCCCTACGAGCAGTACTTC. The encoded protein is CSASAYRGPYEQYF.

This clonotype occurred a few times. The rearrangement joins TRBV20-1 to TRBJ1-4, with a tentative D call TRBD1 (5 bases). The germline CDR1 and CDR2 sequences are DFQATT and SNEGSKA (reference sequence). The germline V and J ends were trimmed by 5 bases and 4 bases, with 11 bases remaining between them. CDR3 length: 13 amino acids. CDR3 in amino acids: CSAPGTFNEKLFF. DNA of the CDR3: TGCAGTGCTCCCGGGACCTTTAATGAAAAACTGTTTTTT.

This clonotype was counted between two and nine times. This rearrangement joins TRBV10-3 to TRBJ2-3; D uncertain. V lost 3 bases, J lost 1 base, and 8 bases lay in between. The CDR3 is 14 amino acids. Germline V gene sequence: CDR1 ENHRY, CDR2 SYGVKD. The CDR3 region is CAISDLYGTDTQYF. For the CDR3, the DNA is TGTGCCATCAGTGACTTGTACGGCACAGATACGCAGTATTTT.

The chain couples TRBV7-3 to TRBJ2-1; a possible D gene is TRBD2 (6 bases). The CDR3 consists of 16 residues. V dropped 5 bases and J dropped 4 bases, with 18 bases sitting between them. CDR1 and CDR2 (germline): SGHTA, FQGTGA. The CDR3 DNA follows: TGTGCCAGCAGCCACGGTGTGTGGGGGGATTACAATGAGCAGTTCTTC. It yields the protein CASSHGVWGDYNEQFF.

The chain joins TRBV20-1 to TRBJ1-1; D not certain. V was trimmed by 3 bases and J by 0 bases, leaving 11 bases between them. Germline V gene lookup returns CDR1 DFQATT and CDR2 SNEGSKA (reference sequence). The length of the CDR3 is 14 residues. CDR3 sequence (DNA): TGCAGTGCTAGGGCAGGCGGGGTGAACACTGAAGCTTTCTTT. It is translated as CSARAGGVNTEAFF.

This clonotype was counted between two and nine times. V and J are TRBV6-2 or TRBV6-3 and TRBJ2-7; a weak D match, TRBD2 (6 bases). The V and J ends lost 7 bases and 2 bases respectively, with 18 bases between them. The CDR3 runs 15 residues. The germline V gene has CDR1 MNHEY and CDR2 SVGEGT. CDR3 loop: CASTDPGGIAYEQYF. The CDR3 region has the DNA TGTGCCAGCACAGATCCCGGAGGGATAGCCTACGAGCAGTACTTC.